The present T cell receptor beta chain was sequenced within a study of T cells after yellow fever vaccination. TCRdb itself ran the 5' RACE reads through MiXCR, one entry per CDR3 protein. The sample lists 300,000 to 400,000 distinct CDR3 sequences; around 10% were seen once. The CDR3 spans 14 residues. Germline-derived CDR1 and CDR2 are SGHTA and FQGTGA. V gave up 2 bases and J gave up 7 bases, with 14 bases separating them. This receptor was identified in a man between 18 and 29 years old who received the YFV17D yellow fever vaccine. Sequences were derived from CD4+ T cells sorted from PBMCs, sampled 45 days after the yellow fever booster vaccination. The genes are TRBV7-3 and TRBJ1-1; weak D call: TRBD1 (5 bases). CDR3 sequence reads: CASSLGQGMSEAFF. The CDR3 bases are TGTGCCAGCAGCTTAGGTCAGGGAATGAGTGAAGCTTTCTTT.